This TCR beta chain was captured by sequencing in a study of T cell responses to AZD1222 COVID-19 vaccine. Overall study results and limits: Among those given AZD1222, only five or six were seropositive at baseline. The donor group comprised mostly white British people and more females; the analysis possibly underestimated clonal diversity.

The data were produced by immunoSEQ multiplex PCR, yet TCRdb's version contains in-frame clones alone and is incomplete. Of some 170,000 clones detected, around 90% appear once; the ten largest clones hold under 2%. As regards this clone: Its specificity is not known.

The CDR3 extends over 15 amino acids. The V end lost 5 bases, the J end lost 0 bases, and 12 bases lay between the germline ends. Germline V gene data show CDR1 as SGHAT and CDR2 as FQNNGV. V usage is TRBV11-2 and J usage is TRBJ2-3, with a possible D match to TRBD2 (6 bases). This clonotype was sampled from an adult in good health. The sequences come from peripheral blood, collected on day 0 of AZD1222 vaccination. CDR3 protein: CASSRDWLSTDTQYF. The CDR3 DNA follows: TGTGCCAGCAGCCGGGACTGGTTGAGCACAGATACGCAGTATTTT.